The 25 T cell receptor beta chains below were found in one sample sequenced in a study of CD8+CD57+ T cells in acquired aplastic anemia. TCR beta VDJ and CDR3 profiling used genomic DNA as template. TCRdb re-called the reads with MiXCR, one entry per CDR3 protein. The sample comprises approximately 200,000 distinct CDR3 sequences, approximately 57% of which are singletons, and 29% rests with the top ten. Sequences were obtained from sorted CD4+, CD8+, or CD8+CD57+ T cells (not recorded which) from PBMCs. Receptor source: a human donor in good health.

As to this clonotype: At one boundary the junction diverges from the germline segment, which might be a read error. This chain uses TRBV10-3 with TRBJ2-7, with TRBD1 identical over 9 bases. The CDR3 has 14 residues. In germline, CDR1 is ENHRY, CDR2 SYGVKD. The CDR3 DNA sequence: TGTGCCAGCAGTTCGACAGGGGGGAACTACGAGCAGTACTTC. Amino acid sequence: CASSSTGGNYEQYF.

This chain joins TRBV9 and TRBJ2-7, with D perhaps matching TRBD2 (6 bases). The germline gives CDR1 SGDLS, CDR2 YYNGEE. CDR3 length equals 14 residues. The germline V and J ends were trimmed by 0 bases and 3 bases, with 10 bases remaining between them. The CDR3, as DNA: TGTGCCAGCAGCGTAGGGTGGGGAGGCTACGAGCAGTACTTC. This encodes CASSVGWGGYEQYF.

V usage is TRBV10-1 and J usage is TRBJ2-7, with 10 nucleotides matching TRBD2. Germline trimming cut 10 bases from V and 7 bases from J; bases unmatched to any gene: 13. This CDR3 has 14 amino acids. Germline V gene sequence: CDR1 WNHNN, CDR2 SYGVQD (reference sequence). The CDR3 reads CANLPLAGVGEQYF. DNA for the CDR3: TGCGCCAACCTCCCTCTAGCGGGAGTTGGAGAGCAGTACTTC.

In regard to this clonotype: One junction end disagrees with the germline gene, perhaps due to a read error. The V gene is TRBV12-3 or TRBV12-4, the J gene TRBJ1-4; D gene ambiguous. The CDR3 runs to 13 residues. The CDR3 coding sequence is TGTGCTAGCAGTTTAATGAAAAATGAAAAACTGTTTTTT. Translating it yields CASSLMKNEKLFF.

This clonotype was seen repeatedly, ten times or more. This rearrangement joins TRBV6-1 to TRBJ2-7, with D perhaps TRBD2 (6 bases). Germline CDR1 reads MNHNS; CDR2 reads SASEGT. The V gene lost 5 bases and the J gene lost 1 base, with 18 bases spanning the gap. The CDR3 is made up of 16 amino acids. CDR3 nucleotides: TGTGCCAGCAGTAGTTTTGAAGTGCGGGATTCCTACGAGCAGTACTTC. It specifies CASSSFEVRDSYEQYF.

In DNA, the CDR3 is TGTGCCAGCAGCGCCCCCGGTACACCTTACGTGATGTACTTC. As protein: CASSAPGTPYVMYF. This chain uses TRBV9 with TRBJ2-7; no firm D call. This CDR3 has 14 amino acids. Trimming took 3 bases from V and 12 from J, leaving 22 bases between them. Germline CDR1 reads SGDLS; CDR2 reads YYNGEE.

V usage is TRBV7-9 and J usage is TRBJ2-7; the match to TRBD1 covers 9 bases. Germline V CDR1 and CDR2: SEHNR, FQNEAQ (reference sequence). The CDR3 sequence is 14 residues long. Losses at the gene ends were 4 bases for V and 5 bases for J; bases not matched to a gene: 6. The CDR3 protein is CASSSGQGTDEQYF. CDR3 DNA sequence: TGTGCCAGCAGCTCCGGACAGGGGACGGACGAGCAGTACTTC.

With respect to this clonotype: The junction departs from germline at one end; a sequencing error may be responsible. The chain links TRBV6-4 to TRBJ1-6, with D possibly TRBD1 on 5 matching bases. CDR3 length equals 13 residues. Germline assignment: CDR1 MRHNA and CDR2 SNTAGT. CDR3 region: CVSSVGGLSPLHF. The DNA of the CDR3 is TGTGTCAGCAGTGTTGGGGGTCTGTCACCCCTCCACTTT.

V and J are TRBV10-2 and TRBJ1-3; D not certain. Germline V lookup: CDR1 WSHSY, CDR2 SAAADI. V was clipped by 1 base and J by 8 bases, with 6 bases between them. There are 12 residues in the CDR3. The CDR3 here is CASSEFPYTIYF. The CDR3 coding sequence is TGCGCCAGCAGTGAGTTTCCATACACCATATATTTT.

The rearrangement joins TRBV2 to TRBJ2-7; D uncertain. Germline assignment: CDR1 SNHLY and CDR2 FYNNEI. This CDR3 has 11 amino acids. V dropped 9 bases and J dropped 0 bases, with 6 bases sitting between them. CDR3 in DNA: TGTGCCAGTCCGAGCTCCTACGAGCAGTACTTC. This codes for CASPSSYEQYF.

This clonotype was counted a few times. The chain carries TRBV6-2 or TRBV6-3 and TRBJ2-7; TRBD1 matches at 7 bases. Germline CDR1 MNHEY, CDR2 SVGEGT. The CDR3 totals 19 residues. V lost 0 bases and J lost 0; bases outside the gene matches: 14. The CDR3 DNA sequence: TGTGCCAGCAGTTACTCGGAAGGGACCCGGGACAGCTACTCCTACGAGCAGTACTTC. Protein product: CASSYSEGTRDSYSYEQYF.

Ten or more counts support this clonotype. This chain joins TRBV5-1 and TRBJ2-5; 7 bases are shared with TRBD1. The V and J ends lost 2 bases and 2 bases, in that order; junction bases with no gene match: 6. The CDR3 spans 15 residues. Germline V gene sequence: CDR1 SGHRS, CDR2 YFSETQ. CDR3 DNA sequence: TGCGCCAGCAGCTTCTACTGGGACAGACAAGAGACCCAGTACTTC. It encodes CASSFYWDRQETQYF.

In this sample, this clonotype turned up many times. The chain employs TRBV29-1 and TRBJ2-7; no clear D. CDR3 length: 12 residues. V gave up 3 bases and J gave up 6 bases, with 12 bases separating them. Germline loops: CDR1 SQVTM, CDR2 ANQGSEA. The CDR3 sequence is CSVDASVGEQYF. The CDR3 DNA sequence: TGCAGCGTTGACGCCTCGGTGGGCGAGCAGTACTTC.

The chain couples TRBV19 to TRBJ2-2; 9 bases are a match to TRBD1. The trim removed 10 bases at V and 7 bases at J, leaving 7 bases unmatched. The CDR3 totals 13 residues. Germline V gene data show CDR1 as LNHDA and CDR2 as SQIVND (reference sequence). The CDR3 coding sequence is TGTGCCAAGGGACAGGGTATGGGCGGGGAGCTGTTTTTT. Translation: CAKGQGMGGELFF.

This rearrangement joins TRBV6-2 or TRBV6-3 to TRBJ2-3, with TRBD2 matching over 11 bases. The CDR3 has 15 amino acids. Unmatched junction bases numbered 4, after V lost 6 bases and J lost 2 bases. Germline V gene lookup returns CDR1 MNHEY and CDR2 SVGEGT. The CDR3 DNA reads TGTGCCAGCAGAAGACTAGCGGGGTTCACAGATACGCAGTATTTT. It codes for CASRRLAGFTDTQYF.

This clonotype occurred once. V usage is TRBV19 and J usage is TRBJ2-1; possible D gene TRBD2, 5 bases. The germline V gene has CDR1 LNHDA and CDR2 SQIVND (reference sequence). The CDR3 length is 13 residues. Trimming cost V 4 bases and J 3 bases, with 7 bases left between them. The CDR3, as DNA: TGTGCCAGTAGTAGCCGGGACTACAATGAGCAGTTCTTC. This encodes CASSSRDYNEQFF.

This clonotype has more than one count but fewer than ten. The gene calls are TRBV2 and TRBJ1-6; 8 bases fit TRBD1. The junction had 10 bases not matched to a gene; V was cut back by 10 bases and J by 8 bases. Germline loops: CDR1 SNHLY, CDR2 FYNNEI. There are 14 residues in the CDR3. This CDR3 is CATPRGTGDSPLHF. CDR3 DNA: TGTGCCACCCCCCGGGGGACAGGAGATTCACCCCTCCACTTT.

This clonotype was observed a handful of times. The V gene is TRBV20-1, the J gene TRBJ2-3; 7 bases fit TRBD2. J was trimmed by 1 base and V by 6 bases; bases with no gene match: 4. Germline V gene lookup returns CDR1 DFQATT and CDR2 SNEGSKA (reference sequence). The CDR3 consists of 13 residues. The CDR3 DNA is TGCAGTGCAAGACTAGCCGGCACAGATACGCAGTATTTT. It is translated as CSARLAGTDTQYF.

This clonotype was found a few times. The J gene is TRBJ2-1, the V gene TRBV24-1; D is possibly TRBD1 (5 bases). Germline CDR1 KGHDR, CDR2 SFDVKD. V was trimmed by 1 base and J by 9 bases, leaving 12 bases between them. CDR3 length equals 14 residues. The CDR3: CATSDFDQRGEQFF. CDR3 nucleotide sequence: TGTGCCACCAGTGATTTTGACCAAAGGGGTGAGCAGTTCTTC.

V gene TRBV20-1 combines with J gene TRBJ2-5, with 7 nucleotides matching TRBD2. V dropped 5 bases and J dropped 3; count of bases not matched to a gene: 6. The germline V gene has CDR1 DFQATT and CDR2 SNEGSKA (reference sequence). The CDR3 is 13 residues long. CDR3 in amino acids: CSAGTTGKETQYF. In DNA, the CDR3 is TGCAGTGCTGGGACTACCGGAAAAGAGACCCAGTACTTC.

This clonotype was counted many times. This chain uses TRBV4-3 with TRBJ2-7; D is uncertain. Germline assignment: CDR1 LGHNA and CDR2 YSLEER. V was cut by 2 bases and J by 0 bases, with 11 bases left in between. The CDR3 extends over 15 amino acids. The CDR3 bases are TGCGCCAGCAGCCAACCCCCAGGATTCTCCTACGAGCAGTACTTC. Protein sequence: CASSQPPGFSYEQYF.

The chain recombines TRBV24-1 with TRBJ2-5; possibly TRBD1 for D (6 bases). This CDR3 spans 13 amino acids. Deletions cut 4 bases from V and 5 bases from J, with 10 bases between. In germline, CDR1 is KGHDR, CDR2 SFDVKD. The CDR3 DNA sequence: TGTGCCACCAGTGAAGCAGGGGCTGAGACCCAGTACTTC. This codes for CATSEAGAETQYF.

CDR3 residues: CASRWTSGRPREQYF. The CDR3 nucleotides read TGTGCCAGCCGGTGGACTAGCGGGAGACCTCGGGAGCAGTACTTC. This chain connects TRBV2 to TRBJ2-7; 13 positions agree with TRBD2. The CDR3 covers 15 residues. CDR1 and CDR2 from the germline V gene are SNHLY and FYNNEI. The V segment lost 8 bases and the J segment 7 bases; nucleotides outside the gene matches: 11.

This clonotype was observed many times. This CDR3 reads CASSQDRLGSTDTQYF. The CDR3 nucleotides are TGTGCCAGCAGCCAAGATCGTCTGGGTAGCACAGATACGCAGTATTTT. The chain links TRBV4-2 to TRBJ2-3; D is undetermined. Germline assignment: CDR1 LGHNA and CDR2 YNFKEQ. The CDR3 contains 16 residues. With 0 bases removed from V and 0 bases from J, the gap between germline ends came to 10 bases.

This chain's CDR3 is CASSELGLAGGADTQYF. In DNA, the CDR3 is TGTGCCAGCAGTGAACTTGGACTAGCGGGGGGGGCAGATACGCAGTATTTT. This rearrangement joins TRBV2 to TRBJ2-3; 15 positions match TRBD2. Germline V gene data show CDR1 as SNHLY and CDR2 as FYNNEI. This CDR3 contains 17 residues. V shed 2 bases, J shed 4 bases, and the junction held 4 bases outside the gene matches.